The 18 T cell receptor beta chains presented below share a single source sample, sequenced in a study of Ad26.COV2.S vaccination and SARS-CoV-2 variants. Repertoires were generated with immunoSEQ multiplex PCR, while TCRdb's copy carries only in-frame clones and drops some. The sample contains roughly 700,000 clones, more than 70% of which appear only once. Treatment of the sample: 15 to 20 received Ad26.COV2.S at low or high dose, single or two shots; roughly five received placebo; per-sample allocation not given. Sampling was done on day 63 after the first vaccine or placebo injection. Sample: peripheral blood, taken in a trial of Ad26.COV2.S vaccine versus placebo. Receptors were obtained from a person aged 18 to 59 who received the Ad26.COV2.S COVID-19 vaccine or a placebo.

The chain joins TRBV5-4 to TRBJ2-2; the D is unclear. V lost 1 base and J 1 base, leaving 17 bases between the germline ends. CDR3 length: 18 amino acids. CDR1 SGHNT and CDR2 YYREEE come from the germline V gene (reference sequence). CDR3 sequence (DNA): TGTGCCAGCAGCTTGCGCCGAGACACACAGCTGAACACCGGGGAGCTGTTTTTT. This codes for CASSLRRDTQLNTGELFF.

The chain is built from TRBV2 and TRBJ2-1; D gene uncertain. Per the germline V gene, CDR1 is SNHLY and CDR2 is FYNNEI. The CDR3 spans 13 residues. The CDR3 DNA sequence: TGTGCGTGGAGCTTTTCCTCCTACAATGAGCAGTTCTTC. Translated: CAWSFSSYNEQFF.

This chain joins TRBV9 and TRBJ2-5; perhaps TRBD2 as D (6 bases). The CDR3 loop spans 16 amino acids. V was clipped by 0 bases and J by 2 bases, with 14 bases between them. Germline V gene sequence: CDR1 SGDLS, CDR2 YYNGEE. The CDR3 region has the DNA TGTGCCAGCAGCGTAGGGGCCCGGGAGAGGCAAGAGACCCAGTACTTC. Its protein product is CASSVGARERQETQYF.

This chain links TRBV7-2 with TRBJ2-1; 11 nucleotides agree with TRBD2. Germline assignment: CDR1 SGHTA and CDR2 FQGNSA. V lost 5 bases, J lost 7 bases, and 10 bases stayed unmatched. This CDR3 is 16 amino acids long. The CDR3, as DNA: TGTGCCAGCAGCGATGTGACTAGCGGGGAAAGAAATGAGCAGTTCTTC. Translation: CASSDVTSGERNEQFF.

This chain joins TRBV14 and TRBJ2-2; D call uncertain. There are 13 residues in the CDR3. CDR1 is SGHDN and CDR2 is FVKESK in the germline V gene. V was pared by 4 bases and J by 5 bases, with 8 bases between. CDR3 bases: TGTGCCAGCAGCCCTATTGGGACCGGGGAGCTGTTTTTT. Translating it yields CASSPIGTGELFF.

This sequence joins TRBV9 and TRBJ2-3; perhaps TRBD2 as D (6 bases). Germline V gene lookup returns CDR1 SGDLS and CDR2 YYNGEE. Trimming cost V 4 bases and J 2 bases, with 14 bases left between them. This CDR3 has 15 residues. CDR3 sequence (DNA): TGTGCCAGCAGCCCTCTAGCGCCGTTCACAGATACGCAGTATTTT. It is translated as CASSPLAPFTDTQYF.

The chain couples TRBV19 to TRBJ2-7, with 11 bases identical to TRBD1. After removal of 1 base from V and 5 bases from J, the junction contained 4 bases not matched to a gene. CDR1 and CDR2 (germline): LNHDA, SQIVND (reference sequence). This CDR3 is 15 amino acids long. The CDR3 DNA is TGTGCCAGTAGTATAGGGCGGGACAGGGGGAACGAGCAGTACTTC. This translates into CASSIGRDRGNEQYF.

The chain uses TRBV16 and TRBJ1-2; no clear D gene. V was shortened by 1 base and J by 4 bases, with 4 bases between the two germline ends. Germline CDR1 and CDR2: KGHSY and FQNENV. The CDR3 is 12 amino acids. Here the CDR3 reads CASSQWGYGYTF. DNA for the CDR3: TGTGCCAGCAGCCAATGGGGCTATGGCTACACCTTC.

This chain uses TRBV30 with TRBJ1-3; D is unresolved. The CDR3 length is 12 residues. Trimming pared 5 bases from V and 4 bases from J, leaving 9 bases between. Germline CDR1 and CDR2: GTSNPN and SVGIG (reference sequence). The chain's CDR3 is CAWLSSGNTIYF. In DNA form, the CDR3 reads TGTGCCTGGCTATCCTCGGGAAACACCATATATTTT.

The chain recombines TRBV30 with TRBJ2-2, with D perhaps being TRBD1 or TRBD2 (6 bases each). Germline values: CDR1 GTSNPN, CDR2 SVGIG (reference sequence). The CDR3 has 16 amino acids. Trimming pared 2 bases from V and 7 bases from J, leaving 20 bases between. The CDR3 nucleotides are TGTGCCTGGAGTTTCTCGGGGGCCCCGAGCGGCGGGGAGCTGTTTTTT. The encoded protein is CAWSFSGAPSGGELFF. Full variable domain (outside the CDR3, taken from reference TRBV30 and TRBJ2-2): SQTIHQWPATLVQPVGSPLSLECTVEGTSNPNLYWYRQAAGRGLQLLFYSVGIGQISSEVPQNLSASRPQDRQFILSSKKLLLSDSGFYLCAWSFSGAPSGGELFFGEGSRLTVL.

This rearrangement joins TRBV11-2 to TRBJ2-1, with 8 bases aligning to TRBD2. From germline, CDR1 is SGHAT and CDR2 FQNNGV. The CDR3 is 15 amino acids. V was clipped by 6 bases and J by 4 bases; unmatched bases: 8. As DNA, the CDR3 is TGTGCCAGCAGGATGGGGAGACTAGCGTACAATGAGCAGTTCTTC. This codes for CASRMGRLAYNEQFF.

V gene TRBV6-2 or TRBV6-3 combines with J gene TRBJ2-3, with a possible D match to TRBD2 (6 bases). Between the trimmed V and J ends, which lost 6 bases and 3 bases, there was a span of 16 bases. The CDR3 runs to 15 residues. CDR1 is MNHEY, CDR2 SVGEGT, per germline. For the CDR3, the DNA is TGTGCCAGCAGCCCGGCGGGGACTCAAACAGATACGCAGTATTTT. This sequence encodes CASSPAGTQTDTQYF.

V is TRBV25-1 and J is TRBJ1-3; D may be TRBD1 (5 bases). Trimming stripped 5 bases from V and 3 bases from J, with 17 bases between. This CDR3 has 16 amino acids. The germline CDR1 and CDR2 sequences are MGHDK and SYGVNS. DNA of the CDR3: TGTGCCAGCAGTTCTACCTTGGGGGGTTTTGGAAACACCATATATTTT. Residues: CASSSTLGGFGNTIYF. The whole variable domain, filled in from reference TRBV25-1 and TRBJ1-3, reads EADIYQTPRYLVIGTGKKITLECSQTMGHDKMYWYQQDPGMELHLIHYSYGVNSTEKGDLSSESTVSRIRTEHFPLTLESARPSHTSQYLCASSSTLGGFGNTIYFGEGSWLTVV.

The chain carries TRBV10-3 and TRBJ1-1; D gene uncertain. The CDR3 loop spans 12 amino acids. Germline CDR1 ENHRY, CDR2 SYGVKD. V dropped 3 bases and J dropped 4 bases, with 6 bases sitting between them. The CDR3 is CAISDSRTEAFF. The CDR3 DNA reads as TGTGCCATCAGTGACTCCCGCACTGAAGCTTTCTTT.

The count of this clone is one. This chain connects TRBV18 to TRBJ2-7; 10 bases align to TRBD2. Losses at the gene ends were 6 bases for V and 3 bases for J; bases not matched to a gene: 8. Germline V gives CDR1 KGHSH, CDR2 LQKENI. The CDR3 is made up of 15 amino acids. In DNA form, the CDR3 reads TGTGCCAGCTCTCCAGGACTAGCGGAGATCTACGAGCAGTACTTC. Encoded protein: CASSPGLAEIYEQYF.

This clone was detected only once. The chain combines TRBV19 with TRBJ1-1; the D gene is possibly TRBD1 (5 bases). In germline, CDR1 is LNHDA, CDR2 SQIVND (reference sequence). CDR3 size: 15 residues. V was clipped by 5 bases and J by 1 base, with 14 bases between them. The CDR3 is CASSWKPTGNTEAFF. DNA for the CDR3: TGTGCCAGTAGTTGGAAGCCAACAGGGAACACTGAAGCTTTCTTT.

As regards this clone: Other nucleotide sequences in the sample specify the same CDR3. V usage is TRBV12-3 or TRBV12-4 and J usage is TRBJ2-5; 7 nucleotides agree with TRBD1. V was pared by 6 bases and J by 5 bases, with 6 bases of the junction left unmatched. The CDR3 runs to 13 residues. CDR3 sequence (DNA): TGTGCCAGCAGCCTTAACAGGGGTGAGACCCAGTACTTC. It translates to CASSLNRGETQYF.

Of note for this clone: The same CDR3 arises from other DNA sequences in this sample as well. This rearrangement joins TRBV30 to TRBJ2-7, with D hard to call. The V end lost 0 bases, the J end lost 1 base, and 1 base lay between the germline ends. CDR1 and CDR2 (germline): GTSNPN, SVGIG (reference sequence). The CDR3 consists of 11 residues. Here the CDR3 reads CAWSVSYEQYF. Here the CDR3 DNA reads TGTGCCTGGAGTGTTTCCTACGAGCAGTACTTC. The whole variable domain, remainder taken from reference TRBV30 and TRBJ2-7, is SQTIHQWPATLVQPVGSPLSLECTVEGTSNPNLYWYRQAAGRGLQLLFYSVGIGQISSEVPQNLSASRPQDRQFILSSKKLLLSDSGFYLCAWSVSYEQYFGPGTRLTVT.